This T cell receptor beta chain came from a study of glioma-infiltrating T cells after dendritic cell vaccination. A note on this clone: Its matching antigen is unknown.

Study findings and constraints: Higher TCR clonality did not directly relate to longer survival.

The immunoSEQ assay amplified TCRB CDR3 from up to roughly 2 ug DNA. Using immunoSEQ multiplex PCR, the repertoire was profiled, and TCRdb retains in-frame clones only, with some absent. Of tens of thousands of clones in the sample, more than 75% were seen once. The germline V gene encodes CDR1 SGHTA and CDR2 FQGNSA. The CDR3 is 14 residues long. Trimming took off 3 bases at V and 7 bases at J, with 15 bases between the two ends. Time point given: after dendritic cell vaccination, including at tumor progression/relapse. This chain connects TRBV7-2 to TRBJ2-5, with TRBD1 as a possible D gene (7 bases). This specimen consisted of blood, obtained after dendritic cell vaccination. This clonotype originated in a human donor with glioblastoma. The CDR3: CASSFITQGGTQYF. CDR3 DNA: TGTGCCAGCAGCTTCATAACCCAGGGGGGGACCCAGTACTTC.